This TCR beta chain was obtained from a study of tumor and adjacent non-tumor tissue in lung cancer. Study background: There were 12 adenocarcinoma, 2 squamous cell carcinoma and 1 small cell lung cancer cases. Samples averaged roughly 4.2 million productive TCRbeta reads each.

This sample's RNA came from whole unsorted tissue. Chemotherapy-naive patients with new lung cancer underwent thoracic surgery in China, August–November 2014. The CDR3 spans 17 residues. CDR1 is DFQATT, CDR2 SNEGSKA, per germline (reference sequence). Study findings and constraints: Tumor repertoires had a smaller top 100 clone share than normal lung.

A modified ARM-PCR protocol with three rounds of nested PCR amplified TCRbeta. TCRdb analysed the multiplex PCR reads with MiXCR anew, one entry per CDR3 protein. The sample yields 81,000 or so distinct CDR3 sequences, 75% to 90% seen once. Concerning this clonotype: Its specificity is unknown. One junction end disagrees with the germline gene, perhaps due to a read error.

This clonotype was obtained from a woman in her 50s with non-small cell lung cancer. The sequenced material came from lung tumor tissue. The chain combines TRBV20-1 with TRBJ2-3; TRBD2 matches 9 bases. The CDR3 nucleotides are TGCAGTGGTAGAGGCCGGTCTAGCGGGGTTAGCACATATACGCAGTATTTT. As protein: CSGRGRSSGVSTYTQYF.